The rows below give T cell receptor beta chains drawn from one sample of a study of blood T cell repertoires in COVID-19. Repertoires were generated with immunoSEQ multiplex PCR, while TCRdb's copy carries only in-frame clones and drops some. The sample has 35,000 to 55,000 clones, roughly 89% seen once; the top ten hold more than 6.5%. Sample: peripheral blood. The receptors derive from a man aged 55 to 70 with active COVID-19. CDR3s include the opening cysteine and the closing phenylalanine or tryptophan. Fields, in order: CDR3 protein, J gene, V gene, D gene, clone size. A D gene is named only where the DNA matches it firmly. For some rows the clone size is stated as once, few or many, or as a class when expanded; others skip it.

CDR3aa: CASSTARRDIQYF
j_gene: TRBJ2-4
v_gene: TRBV19
d_gene: .
abundance: .

CDR3aa: CASRSGQNYGYTF
j_gene: TRBJ1-2
v_gene: TRBV9
d_gene: .
abundance: .

CDR3aa: CASSQVNPGTDTQYF
j_gene: TRBJ2-3
v_gene: TRBV4-1
d_gene: .
abundance: .

CDR3aa: CASTRQGVTLNTEAFF
j_gene: TRBJ1-1
v_gene: TRBV2
d_gene: TRBD1
abundance: .

CDR3aa: CASSLERYMNTEAFF
j_gene: TRBJ1-1
v_gene: TRBV27
d_gene: .
abundance: .

CDR3aa: CSASQSAGELFF
j_gene: TRBJ2-2
v_gene: TRBV20-1
d_gene: .
abundance: .

CDR3aa: CSGVAAYEQYF
j_gene: TRBJ2-7
v_gene: TRBV20-1
d_gene: .
abundance: .

CDR3aa: CASSRGLAGVNEQFF
j_gene: TRBJ2-1
v_gene: TRBV11-2
d_gene: TRBD2
abundance: once

CDR3aa: CAISPQEGEQYF
j_gene: TRBJ2-7
v_gene: TRBV10-3
d_gene: .
abundance: .

CDR3aa: CASSPEGRSEKLFF
j_gene: TRBJ1-4
v_gene: TRBV5-4
d_gene: .
abundance: once

CDR3aa: CASSGVAGDRYNEQFF
j_gene: TRBJ2-1
v_gene: TRBV11-2
d_gene: TRBD2
abundance: .

CDR3aa: CSVGRQNTGELFF
j_gene: TRBJ2-2
v_gene: TRBV29-1
d_gene: .
abundance: medium-sized

CDR3aa: CASSQDRGVQYF
j_gene: TRBJ2-7
v_gene: TRBV14
d_gene: TRBD2
abundance: .

CDR3aa: CASSYLTGAYGYTF
j_gene: TRBJ1-2
v_gene: TRBV6-5
d_gene: TRBD1
abundance: .

CDR3aa: CASSPLDRGQETQYF
j_gene: TRBJ2-5
v_gene: TRBV18
d_gene: TRBD1
abundance: .

CDR3aa: CASRPSGRKSTGELFF
j_gene: TRBJ2-2
v_gene: TRBV6-2/TRBV6-3
d_gene: TRBD2
abundance: .

CDR3aa: CAISKEGTEQYF
j_gene: TRBJ2-7
v_gene: TRBV10-3
d_gene: .
abundance: few

CDR3aa: CASSLAPLNEQFF
j_gene: TRBJ2-1
v_gene: TRBV7-8
d_gene: .
abundance: .

CDR3aa: CASSHWTHQETQYF
j_gene: TRBJ2-5
v_gene: TRBV3-1/TRBV3-2
d_gene: .
abundance: .

CDR3aa: CASSQTSGNQDTQYF
j_gene: TRBJ2-3
v_gene: TRBV3-1/TRBV3-2
d_gene: TRBD2
abundance: .

CDR3aa: CASAREGIGGMAKNIQYF
j_gene: TRBJ2-4
v_gene: TRBV5-5
d_gene: .
abundance: .

CDR3aa: CAIRGTRGDDTGELFF
j_gene: TRBJ2-2
v_gene: TRBV10-3
d_gene: TRBD2
abundance: .

CDR3aa: CASRLVITVETQYF
j_gene: TRBJ2-5
v_gene: TRBV2
d_gene: .
abundance: once

CDR3aa: CAISDGDTEAFF
j_gene: TRBJ1-1
v_gene: TRBV10-3
d_gene: .
abundance: .